The 11 T cell receptor beta chains listed next were all sequenced from one sample in a study of T cell repertoires in cytomegalovirus infection. TCRdb itself ran the reads through MiXCR, one entry per CDR3 protein. Counted here are approximately 910,000 distinct CDR3 sequences, 31% occurring once; the ten biggest clones make up over 12%. No antigen has been identified for these receptors. Sequenced here: cultured CD8+ T cells from PBMCs, sampled from culture after CMV antigen stimulation. The origin of the receptors is a human donor in good health (CMV status not recorded). Some clones in this sample may be carry-over from other donors' samples.

The DNA for the CDR3 is TGTGCCAGCAAGGTACCGGGACAGCCGACCTACGAGCAGTACTTC. Translating it yields CASKVPGQPTYEQYF. The rearrangement joins TRBV6-6 to TRBJ2-7, with TRBD1 identical over 7 bases. The CDR3 is 15 amino acids. The V segment lost 7 bases and the J segment 2 bases; nucleotides outside the gene matches: 11. CDR1 and CDR2 (germline): MNHNY, SVGAGI (reference sequence).

A few counts support this clonotype. The chain uses TRBV28 and TRBJ2-3; D might be TRBD1 (5 bases). Germline V lookup: CDR1 MDHEN, CDR2 SYDVKM. The CDR3 is 16 residues long. V lost 1 base to trimming and J lost 2 bases, with 13 bases between them. CDR3 sequence reads: CASSLYAGSDTDTQYF. Here the CDR3 DNA reads TGTGCCAGCAGTTTATATGCAGGGTCGGACACAGATACGCAGTATTTT.

This clonotype was picked up one time. The chain recombines TRBV2 with TRBJ1-6, with a possible D match to TRBD1 (5 bases). With 6 bases removed from V and 16 bases from J, the gap between germline ends came to 16 bases. CDR1 is SNHLY and CDR2 is FYNNEI in the germline V gene. This CDR3 region has 12 residues. The CDR3 coding sequence is TGTGCCAGCAGCCCATCGACAGTCTTTCTCCACTTT. It is translated as CASSPSTVFLHF.

V usage is TRBV9 and J usage is TRBJ2-4; the D gene is possibly TRBD1 (6 bases). This CDR3 is 16 amino acids long. V was pared by 3 bases and J by 0 bases, with 13 bases between. The germline gives CDR1 SGDLS, CDR2 YYNGEE. The CDR3 DNA is TGTGCCAGCAGCGCCGCTTCAGGGGAAGCCAAAAACATTCAGTACTTC. Encoded protein: CASSAASGEAKNIQYF.

This sequence joins TRBV7-6 and TRBJ2-5, with D hard to call. The ends were cut back, 5 bases at V and 1 base at J, with 17 bases in the middle. This CDR3 is 16 amino acids long. Germline CDR1 SGHVS, CDR2 FNYEAQ. This CDR3 reads CASSHQRVPFQETQYF. Written as DNA, the CDR3 is TGTGCCAGCAGCCACCAACGGGTCCCATTCCAAGAGACCCAGTACTTC.

The CDR3 DNA is TGTGCCAGCAGCCTATCTTGGGGTTCTAACACTGAAGCTTTCTTT. It codes for CASSLSWGSNTEAFF. The chain carries TRBV14 and TRBJ1-1; the D is unclear. V dropped 4 bases and J dropped 2 bases, with 14 bases sitting between them. This CDR3 spans 15 amino acids. Germline V lookup: CDR1 SGHDN, CDR2 FVKESK.

This rearrangement joins TRBV4-1 to TRBJ1-5; D is unclear. V lost 2 bases and J 5 bases, leaving 7 bases between the germline ends. The CDR3 runs 13 residues. Looked up from germline, CDR1 is MGHRA and CDR2 is YSYEKL. CDR3 sequence reads: CASSQRADQPQHF. As DNA, the CDR3 is TGCGCCAGCAGCCAACGGGCGGATCAGCCCCAGCATTTT.

This clonotype was observed a handful of times. The chain joins TRBV6-1 to TRBJ1-1; TRBD1 matches at 7 bases. Looked up from germline, CDR1 is MNHNS and CDR2 is SASEGT. The CDR3 has 16 residues. Trimming took 5 bases from V and 1 from J; bases not matched to a gene: 10. Written as DNA, the CDR3 is TGTGCCAGCAGTATATGGACAGGCGCCCAGAACACTGAAGCTTTCTTT. Translation gives CASSIWTGAQNTEAFF.

This clonotype showed up just once. The chain links TRBV6-5 to TRBJ2-7; D perhaps matches TRBD1 (7 bases). Germline CDR1 and CDR2: MNHEY and SVGAGI. Trimming cost V 8 bases and J 4 bases, with 21 bases left between them. The CDR3 has 15 amino acids. This CDR3 reads CASRDREVGFYEQYV. CDR3 coding DNA: TGTGCCAGCCGAGACAGGGAGGTTGGATTTTACGAGCAGTACGTC.

V and J are TRBV4-2 and TRBJ2-1, with TRBD2 as a possible D gene (7 bases). This CDR3 is built from 17 residues. V was clipped by 3 bases and J by 1 base, with 16 bases between them. Germline lookup yields CDR1 LGHNA and CDR2 YNFKEQ. This chain's CDR3 is CASSQGTGGQSYNEQFF. The CDR3 coding sequence is TGTGCCAGCAGCCAGGGAACGGGGGGCCAATCCTACAATGAGCAGTTCTTC.

V usage is TRBV11-3 and J usage is TRBJ2-7, with 8 bases that match TRBD1. V shed 5 bases and J 6 bases; nucleotides not matched to a gene: 12. The CDR3 is made up of 15 amino acids. In germline, CDR1 is SGHNT, CDR2 YENEEA. Written as DNA, the CDR3 is TGTGCCAGCAGCCCAGGACAGGGATCCCCTGCCGAGCAGTACGTC. Protein product: CASSPGQGSPAEQYV.